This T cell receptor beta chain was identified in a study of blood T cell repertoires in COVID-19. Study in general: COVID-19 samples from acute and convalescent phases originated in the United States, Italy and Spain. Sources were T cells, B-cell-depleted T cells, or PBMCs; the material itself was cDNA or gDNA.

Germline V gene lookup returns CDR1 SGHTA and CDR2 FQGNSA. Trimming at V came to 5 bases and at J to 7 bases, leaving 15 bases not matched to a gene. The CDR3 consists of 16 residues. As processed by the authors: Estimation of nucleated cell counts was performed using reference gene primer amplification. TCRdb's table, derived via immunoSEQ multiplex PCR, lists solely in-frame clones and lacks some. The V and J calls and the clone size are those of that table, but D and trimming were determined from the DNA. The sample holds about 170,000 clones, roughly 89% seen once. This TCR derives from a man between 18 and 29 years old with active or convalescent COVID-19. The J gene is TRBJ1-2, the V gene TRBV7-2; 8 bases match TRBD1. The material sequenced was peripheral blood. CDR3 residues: CASSNSPMGRGPGYTF. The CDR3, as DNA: TGTGCCAGCAGCAACTCCCCCATGGGCAGGGGGCCTGGCTACACCTTC.